This T cell receptor beta chain was observed in a study of blood T cells in healthy people across ages. Whole-study results and caveats: Total diversity from one million sequenced T cells was likely underestimated.

Every donor contributed roughly 10 milliliters of peripheral blood by blood draw. The germline gives CDR1 SGHKS, CDR2 YYEKEE (reference sequence). CDR3 length equals 13 residues. The authors ran a second PCR of 7 to 11 cycles using a sample-barcoded 5' primer and a J-beta primer mix. TCRdb passed the 5' RACE reads through MiXCR, listing each CDR3 protein once. The data hold more than 550,000 distinct CDR3 sequences, with about a fifth observed a single time. This clonotype was seen repeatedly, ten times or more. The antigen remains undetermined. This sequence was found in a man between 65 and 79 years old in good health. This chain links TRBV5-5 with TRBJ2-5; D uncertain. The J call may be mistaken, given a closer DNA end match to TRBJ2-7. Material for sequencing was blood. The CDR3 sequence is CASSLGPDYEQYF. The CDR3 bases are TGTGCCAGCAGCTTGGGACCAGACTACGAGCAGTACTTC.